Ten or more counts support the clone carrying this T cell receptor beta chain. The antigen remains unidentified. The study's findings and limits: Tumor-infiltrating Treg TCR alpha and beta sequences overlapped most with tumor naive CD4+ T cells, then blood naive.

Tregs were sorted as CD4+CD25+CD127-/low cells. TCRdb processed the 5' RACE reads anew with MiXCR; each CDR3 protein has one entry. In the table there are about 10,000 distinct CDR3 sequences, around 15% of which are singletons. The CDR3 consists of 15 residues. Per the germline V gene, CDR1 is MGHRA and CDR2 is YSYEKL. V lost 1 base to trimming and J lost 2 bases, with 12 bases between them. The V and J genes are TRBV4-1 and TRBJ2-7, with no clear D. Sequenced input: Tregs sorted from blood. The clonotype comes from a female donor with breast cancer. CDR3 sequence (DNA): TGCGCCAGCAGCCAAGTCGCGGCTTCGACCTACGAGCAGTACTTC. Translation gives CASSQVAASTYEQYF.